A single sample is the source of the 27 T cell receptor beta chains below, sequenced in a study of radiotherapy plus CTLA-4 blockade in lung cancer. Assay used: immunoSEQ multiplex PCR; TCRdb lists only in-frame clones, some missing. The sample comprises under 90,000 clones, 60% to 80% of which are singletons, and roughly 13% rests with the top ten. Sequences were derived from peripheral blood, sampled from a patient treated with radiotherapy plus ipilimumab. Receptors originate from a human donor with non-small cell lung cancer that progressed on radiotherapy plus ipilimumab.

The chain combines TRBV4-3 with TRBJ1-4; D perhaps matches TRBD1 (5 bases). Trimming removed 0 bases from V and 8 bases from J, with 16 bases in between. This CDR3 spans 16 amino acids. Germline V gene sequence: CDR1 LGHNA, CDR2 YSLEER. The DNA of the CDR3 is TGCGCCAGCAGCCAAGACTTTGGCAGGGAGAGGGAAAAACTGTTTTTT. It codes for CASSQDFGREREKLFF.

The V gene is TRBV5-1, the J gene TRBJ2-3; a weak D match, TRBD1 (5 bases). CDR3 size: 14 residues. The germline gives CDR1 SGHRS, CDR2 YFSETQ. Deletions cut 2 bases from V and 4 bases from J, with 11 bases between. The CDR3: CASSFQGQADTQYF. The CDR3 DNA sequence: TGCGCCAGCAGCTTCCAGGGCCAGGCAGATACGCAGTATTTT.

The sample holds one count of this clone. The chain recombines TRBV5-1 with TRBJ2-6; D gene uncertain. Per the germline V gene, CDR1 is SGHRS and CDR2 is YFSETQ. This CDR3 is built from 14 residues. V shed 6 bases and J shed 1 base, with 8 bases lying between them. As DNA, the CDR3 is TGCGCCAGCATGTACGTGTCTGGGGCCAACGTCCTGACTTTC. Translated, it gives CASMYVSGANVLTF.

The J gene is TRBJ2-1, the V gene TRBV5-1; 7 bases line up with TRBD2. Germline V gene data show CDR1 as SGHRS and CDR2 as YFSETQ. V lost 4 bases and J lost 0; bases outside the gene matches: 4. This CDR3 contains 15 residues. CDR3 sequence (DNA): TGCGCCAGCAGCCCCTTAGCGGGCTCCTACAATGAGCAGTTCTTC. It is translated as CASSPLAGSYNEQFF.

The CDR3 DNA follows: TGTGCCTGGAATGCCCGGGACGGAGTTTCTAACTATGGCTACACCTTC. Protein: CAWNARDGVSNYGYTF. J is TRBJ1-2 and V is TRBV30, with D maybe TRBD1 (5 bases). The germline V gene has CDR1 GTSNPN and CDR2 SVGIG (reference sequence). The CDR3 consists of 16 residues. The V end lost 4 bases, the J end lost 0 bases, and 18 bases lay between the germline ends.

The chain joins TRBV28 to TRBJ2-7; 8 bases match TRBD1. The CDR3 consists of 13 residues. V was pared by 7 bases and J by 3 bases, with 5 bases of the junction left unmatched. Looked up from germline, CDR1 is MDHEN and CDR2 is SYDVKM. This chain's CDR3 is CASTTGELYEQYF. Written as DNA, the CDR3 is TGTGCCAGCACGACAGGGGAACTCTACGAGCAGTACTTC.

The CDR3 sequence: CASSWGAGASERGYTF. In DNA form, the CDR3 reads TGCGCCAGCAGCTGGGGGGCAGGGGCCAGTGAGAGGGGCTACACCTTC. This chain uses TRBV5-1 with TRBJ1-2; the D gene is possibly TRBD1 (6 bases). Trimming took 3 bases from V and 8 from J, leaving 23 bases between them. The CDR3 contains 16 residues. Looked up from germline, CDR1 is SGHRS and CDR2 is YFSETQ.

The chain carries TRBV4-1 and TRBJ2-2, with D uncertain. Germline values: CDR1 MGHRA, CDR2 YSYEKL. The V gene lost 2 bases and the J gene lost 2 bases, with 15 bases spanning the gap. This CDR3 is built from 17 residues. This CDR3 is CASSQPVRAANTGELFF. CDR3 DNA: TGCGCCAGCAGCCAACCCGTTAGGGCAGCCAACACCGGGGAGCTGTTTTTT.

The chain links TRBV18 to TRBJ2-6; the D is unclear. The ends were cut back, 3 bases at V and 0 bases at J, with 3 bases in the middle. CDR1 is KGHSH and CDR2 is LQKENI in the germline V gene. This CDR3 has 14 residues. In DNA, the CDR3 is TGTGCCAGCTCACCGGACTCTGGGGCCAACGTCCTGACTTTC. Protein sequence: CASSPDSGANVLTF.

This chain links TRBV6-5 with TRBJ2-2; no definite D call. Trimming removed 4 bases at V and 6 bases at J, with 15 bases between. CDR3 length equals 15 residues. From germline, CDR1 is MNHEY and CDR2 SVGAGI. The CDR3 DNA reads TGTGCCAGCAGTTGGGGTGTGGCAGGTGCCGGGGAGCTGTTTTTT. It yields the protein CASSWGVAGAGELFF.

This clone was counted a few times. The chain joins TRBV9 to TRBJ2-2; possible D gene TRBD2, 5 bases. CDR3 length: 17 amino acids. Trimming shortened V by 2 bases and J by 1 base, and 15 bases separated the two germline ends. Per germline, CDR1 SGDLS and CDR2 YYNGEE. CDR3 in amino acids: CASSVSKLGQNTGELFF. The DNA of the CDR3 is TGTGCCAGCAGCGTCAGTAAACTAGGGCAGAACACCGGGGAGCTGTTTTTT.

The chain uses TRBV9 and TRBJ1-4; D remains unclear. The germline V gene encodes CDR1 SGDLS and CDR2 YYNGEE. V was cut by 2 bases and J by 5 bases, with 7 bases left in between. The CDR3 has 13 amino acids. CDR3 DNA: TGTGCCAGCAGCGTCGGCCCCAATGAAAAACTGTTTTTT. It is translated as CASSVGPNEKLFF.

This rearrangement joins TRBV18 to TRBJ2-1; D gene uncertain. CDR1 and CDR2 from the germline V gene are KGHSH and LQKENI. V was pared by 7 bases and J by 0 bases, with 7 bases between. This CDR3 has 13 amino acids. CDR3 amino acids: CASLHPSYNEQFF. CDR3 in DNA: TGTGCCAGCTTACACCCCTCCTACAATGAGCAGTTCTTC.

The chain carries TRBV5-8 and TRBJ2-7; 7 bases agree with TRBD1. Germline CDR1 is SGHTS and CDR2 is YDEGEE. The CDR3 contains 15 residues. The V segment lost 0 bases and the J segment 0 bases; nucleotides outside the gene matches: 3. The CDR3 DNA follows: TGTGCCAGCAGCTTGGAAGGACAGGCCTCCTACGAGCAGTACTTC. It translates to CASSLEGQASYEQYF.

The rearrangement uses TRBV28 and TRBJ1-2, with D possibly matching TRBD1 (5 bases). CDR1 and CDR2 (germline): MDHEN, SYDVKM. Trimming pared 3 bases from V and 9 bases from J, leaving 14 bases between. The CDR3 contains 13 residues. The CDR3 sequence is CASSFGQGTRYTF. DNA of the CDR3: TGTGCCAGCAGTTTTGGGCAGGGCACGCGCTACACCTTC.

This chain links TRBV6-5 with TRBJ2-5, with D tentatively TRBD1 (5 bases). Germline CDR1 MNHEY, CDR2 SVGAGI. This CDR3 has 15 residues. Trimming stripped 5 bases from V and 4 bases from J, with 17 bases between. This chain's CDR3 is CASSPSRAFGETQYF. The DNA for the CDR3 is TGTGCCAGCAGTCCTTCCAGGGCTTTTGGAGAGACCCAGTACTTC.

CDR3: CASSTRVEGYTF. DNA of the CDR3: TGTGCCAGCAGTACCAGGGTGGAAGGCTACACCTTC. The chain combines TRBV6-6 with TRBJ1-2, with D possibly being TRBD1 (5 bases). There are 12 residues in the CDR3. Trimming removed 5 bases from V and 8 bases from J, with 12 bases in between. Germline V gene data show CDR1 as MNHNY and CDR2 as SVGAGI (reference sequence).

This clone was found a few times. V gene TRBV30 combines with J gene TRBJ1-1, with D possibly being TRBD1 (6 bases). CDR3 length equals 14 residues. CDR1 is GTSNPN and CDR2 is SVGIG in the germline V gene (reference sequence). Trimming cost V 4 bases and J 4 bases, with 16 bases left between them. The CDR3 DNA sequence: TGTGCCTGGATTGGGGGCCAATTCTCCACTGAAGCTTTCTTT. Its translation is CAWIGGQFSTEAFF. Drawing the rest from reference TRBV30 and TRBJ1-1, the complete variable domain is SQTIHQWPATLVQPVGSPLSLECTVEGTSNPNLYWYRQAAGRGLQLLFYSVGIGQISSEVPQNLSASRPQDRQFILSSKKLLLSDSGFYLCAWIGGQFSTEAFFGQGTRLTVV.

The chain employs TRBV6-5 and TRBJ1-6, with TRBD1 identical over 7 bases. Germline-derived CDR1 and CDR2 are MNHEY and SVGAGI. The CDR3 contains 15 residues. V shed 5 bases, J shed 7 bases, and the junction held 8 bases outside the gene matches. CDR3 residues: CASSARQGYNSPLHF. The CDR3 DNA sequence: TGTGCCAGCAGTGCGAGACAGGGATACAATTCACCCCTCCACTTT.

The V and J genes are TRBV10-3 and TRBJ2-7, with TRBD2 as a possible D gene (5 bases). Germline-derived CDR1 and CDR2 are ENHRY and SYGVKD. There are 14 residues in the CDR3. V was trimmed by 10 bases and J by 1 base, leaving 17 bases between them. DNA for the CDR3: TGTGCCACCTTATGGGAGTTGGGTTCCTACGAGCAGTACTTC. It yields the protein CATLWELGSYEQYF.

In its sample, this clone was seen a few times. This chain uses TRBV28 with TRBJ2-1; 8 bases are shared with TRBD2. With V trimmed by 5 bases and J by 8 bases, 8 bases remained unmatched. Germline lookup yields CDR1 MDHEN and CDR2 SYDVKM. The CDR3 contains 14 residues. CDR3 in DNA: TGTGCCAGCAGTCCCTGGACTAGCTCTGATGAGCAGTTCTTC. It codes for CASSPWTSSDEQFF. The full variable domain, completed using reference TRBV28 and TRBJ2-1, is DVKVTQSSRYLVKRTGEKVFLECVQDMDHENMFWYRQDPGLGLRLIYFSYDVKMKEKGDIPEGYSVSREKKERFSLILESASTNQTSMYLCASSPWTSSDEQFFGPGTRLTVL.

This clone was counted only a few times. The chain couples TRBV9 to TRBJ2-1, with D perhaps TRBD1 (5 bases). The CDR3 runs to 14 residues. Between the trimmed V and J ends, which lost 2 bases and 5 bases, there was a span of 11 bases. Germline values: CDR1 SGDLS, CDR2 YYNGEE. The CDR3 reads CASSVQGTDNEQFF. The CDR3 nucleotides read TGTGCCAGCAGCGTGCAGGGAACGGACAATGAGCAGTTCTTC.

V and J are TRBV4-1 and TRBJ1-5; maybe TRBD1 (5 bases). Per germline, CDR1 MGHRA and CDR2 YSYEKL. The CDR3 spans 16 residues. V was shortened by 0 bases and J by 3 bases, with 12 bases between the two germline ends. This CDR3 is CASSQEVRQYNQPQHF. The CDR3 DNA sequence: TGCGCCAGCAGCCAAGAGGTGCGACAGTACAATCAGCCCCAGCATTTT.

The chain recombines TRBV7-2 with TRBJ2-1; possible D gene TRBD1, 6 bases. Trimming took off 2 bases at V and 0 bases at J, with 20 bases between the two ends. The CDR3 loop spans 19 amino acids. The germline V gene encodes CDR1 SGHTA and CDR2 FQGNSA. In DNA, the CDR3 is TGTGCCAGCAGCTTACGGGCAGGGGTGAGGGGGAGCTCCTACAATGAGCAGTTCTTC. Protein sequence: CASSLRAGVRGSSYNEQFF.

The rearrangement links TRBV7-9 to TRBJ2-5; 8 bases are a match to TRBD2. Germline V gives CDR1 SEHNR, CDR2 FQNEAQ (reference sequence). CDR3 length: 17 amino acids. V lost 0 bases to trimming and J lost 0 bases; unmatched junction nucleotides: 6. For the CDR3, the DNA is TGTGCCAGCAGCTTAGCCGGGGGGGCTCCGTACCAAGAGACCCAGTACTTC. Protein product: CASSLAGGAPYQETQYF.

CDR3 nucleotides: TGTGCCAGTAGTATAGATGGGGCAAGAAATCAGCCCCAGCATTTT. It specifies CASSIDGARNQPQHF. The chain carries TRBV19 and TRBJ1-5, with D possibly being TRBD1 (5 bases). Trimming shortened V by 0 bases and J by 4 bases, and 10 bases separated the two germline ends. From germline, CDR1 is LNHDA and CDR2 SQIVND (reference sequence). This CDR3 has 15 amino acids.

The chain is built from TRBV7-8 and TRBJ2-5, with unresolved D. Germline values: CDR1 SGHVS, CDR2 FQNEAQ. V was trimmed by 1 base and J by 4 bases, leaving 4 bases between them. There are 12 residues in the CDR3. The CDR3 protein is CASSLGRETQYF. For the CDR3, the DNA is TGTGCCAGCAGCTTAGGACGAGAGACCCAGTACTTC.